One T cell receptor beta chain is described in this entry. Its target is unknown. Germline V CDR1 and CDR2: MNHNS, SASEGT. The length of the CDR3 is 15 residues. V shed 4 bases and J 0 bases; nucleotides not matched to a gene: 4. This record comes from a study of regulatory T cells in long-lasting Graves disease. Study-level results: The study found persistent patients shared more public clonotypes (roughly 2,800) than new patients (about 990). Lower TCR diversity was seen in persistent Graves' patients than in newly diagnosed ones.

Time point: persistent/refractory GD, antithyroid drugs over 5 years with positive TRAb. After RNA was extracted from PBMCs, the TCR library was made from it. The peripheral blood volume drawn was approximately 9 milliliters, and it was collected into EDTA tubes. Arm-PCR with iRepertoire HTBI primers amplified the CDR3 regions for these TCR beta libraries. One entry per CDR3 protein results from TCRdb running MiXCR on the multiplex PCR reads. The sample lists 350,000 to 500,000 distinct CDR3 sequences, under 25% occurring once. The chain uses TRBV6-1 and TRBJ2-3, with 7 bases that match TRBD1. The clonotype comes from a female donor with Graves disease. The material was peripheral blood mononuclear cells (PBMCs), obtained when the disease was refractory, from a patient treated with antithyroid drugs. The CDR3 sequence: CASSGQGTSTDTQYF. CDR3 DNA: TGTGCCAGCAGTGGACAGGGCACTAGCACAGATACGCAGTATTTT.